The 31 T cell receptor beta chains below were found in one sample sequenced in a study of T cells of healthy individuals. One entry per CDR3 protein, called by TCRdb with MiXCR from the 5' RACE reads. This repertoire shows some 100,000 distinct CDR3 sequences, 15% to 20% found once; its top ten account for roughly 6.1%. Receptor source: a human donor in good health.

In this sample, this clonotype turned up a few times. CDR3 DNA sequence: TGTGCCAGCGGGGGACAGTCCTACGAGCAGTACTTC. It encodes CASGGQSYEQYF. The rearrangement links TRBV6-5 to TRBJ2-7; 7 bases align to TRBD1. Losses at the gene ends were 8 bases for V and 1 base for J; bases not matched to a gene: 2. Per germline, CDR1 MNHEY and CDR2 SVGAGI. This CDR3 contains 12 residues.

The chain links TRBV20-1 to TRBJ2-5; the D is unclear. Trimming pared 3 bases from V and 9 bases from J, leaving 14 bases between. Germline CDR1 DFQATT, CDR2 SNEGSKA (reference sequence). This CDR3 is built from 12 residues. The CDR3 here is CSARDGVRAQYF. The CDR3 nucleotides read TGCAGTGCTAGGGATGGGGTCCGGGCCCAGTACTTC.

V usage is TRBV28 and J usage is TRBJ2-7, with no clear D. This CDR3 has 13 residues. Germline-derived CDR1 and CDR2 are MDHEN and SYDVKM. Trimming left V 7 bases short and J 7 bases short, with 17 bases between. The CDR3 here is CASNPLGLREQYF. As DNA, the CDR3 is TGTGCCAGCAATCCCTTGGGCCTCCGGGAGCAGTACTTC. The whole variable domain, remainder taken from reference TRBV28 and TRBJ2-7, is DVKVTQSSRYLVKRTGEKVFLECVQDMDHENMFWYRQDPGLGLRLIYFSYDVKMKEKGDIPEGYSVSREKKERFSLILESASTNQTSMYLCASNPLGLREQYFGPGTRLTVT.

DNA for the CDR3: TGTGCCAGCAGCGCCCAGACAGGTTACAATGAGCAGTTCTTC. This gives the protein CASSAQTGYNEQFF. The gene calls are TRBV7-8 and TRBJ2-1, with a possible D match to TRBD1 (6 bases). V was cut by 5 bases and J by 4 bases, with 12 bases left in between. CDR1 SGHVS and CDR2 FQNEAQ come from the germline V gene. CDR3 size: 14 residues.

The rearrangement joins TRBV20-1 to TRBJ2-1; the D is unclear. CDR3 size: 12 residues. V dropped 3 bases and J dropped 10 bases, with 13 bases sitting between them. Germline V gene sequence: CDR1 DFQATT, CDR2 SNEGSKA (reference sequence). The CDR3 loop is CSASEPLREQFF. DNA of the CDR3: TGCAGTGCTAGTGAGCCTCTCAGAGAGCAGTTCTTC.

This clonotype was seen a few times. CDR3 nucleotide sequence: TGCAGTACTACAGGAGGACAGGGAGGAACCGGGGAGCTGTTTTTT. Encoded protein: CSTTGGQGGTGELFF. The chain is built from TRBV29-1 and TRBJ2-2, with 8 bases that match TRBD1. Germline V CDR1 and CDR2: SQVTM, ANQGSEA. The CDR3 sequence is 15 residues long.

This clonotype was picked up a small number of times. The chain's CDR3 is CASSQAGGQASSYTF. The CDR3 bases are TGTGCCAGCAGCCAAGCCGGGGGGCAGGCCAGTAGCTACACCTTC. The rearrangement links TRBV14 to TRBJ1-2; tentative D call: TRBD1 (6 bases). The CDR3 sequence is 15 residues long. Trimming took off 1 base at V and 9 bases at J, with 18 bases between the two ends. Germline V gene lookup returns CDR1 SGHDN and CDR2 FVKESK.

This chain links TRBV20-1 with TRBJ1-1; D not certain. The germline gives CDR1 DFQATT, CDR2 SNEGSKA (reference sequence). The CDR3 runs to 13 residues. Trimming shortened V by 3 bases and J by 5 bases, and 13 bases separated the two germline ends. The CDR3 DNA sequence: TGCAGTGCTAGTCCTACTTGGGGTACTGAAGCTTTCTTT. Translation gives CSASPTWGTEAFF.

Many counts were recorded for this clonotype. The chain uses TRBV5-1 and TRBJ2-7; D not certain. With 2 bases removed from V and 3 bases from J, the gap between germline ends came to 6 bases. The CDR3 covers 12 residues. Germline V gene lookup returns CDR1 SGHRS and CDR2 YFSETQ. The CDR3 region has the DNA TGCGCCAGCAGCTTAGATCACTACGAGCAGTACTTC. It encodes CASSLDHYEQYF. Variable domain in full (rest from reference TRBV5-1 and TRBJ2-7): KAGVTQTPRYLIKTRGQQVTLSCSPISGHRSVSWYQQTPGQGLQFLFEYFSETQRNKGNFPGRFSGRQFSNSRSEMNVSTLELGDSALYLCASSLDHYEQYFGPGTRLTVT.

V usage is TRBV7-3 and J usage is TRBJ2-7, with 7 positions matching TRBD1. CDR1 and CDR2 (germline): SGHTA, FQGTGA. The CDR3 has 13 residues. The trim removed 3 bases at V and 6 bases at J, leaving 5 bases unmatched. The CDR3 DNA sequence: TGTGCCAGCAGCTTTGACAGGGACGGCGAGCAGTACTTC. It codes for CASSFDRDGEQYF.

The genes are TRBV5-1 and TRBJ2-5; D might be TRBD1 (6 bases). Trimming pared 1 base from V and 2 bases from J, leaving 12 bases between. Germline lookup yields CDR1 SGHRS and CDR2 YFSETQ. The CDR3 spans 15 residues. The CDR3 reads CASSLWARGQETQYF. The CDR3 coding sequence is TGCGCCAGCAGCTTGTGGGCCAGGGGACAAGAGACCCAGTACTTC.

This clonotype was counted between two and nine times. The chain links TRBV5-6 to TRBJ1-4; no definite D call. V lost 1 base, J lost 7 bases, and 5 bases lay in between. Per germline, CDR1 SGHDT and CDR2 YYEEEE. This CDR3 has 12 amino acids. The CDR3 sequence is CASSLSGEKLFF. In DNA, the CDR3 is TGTGCCAGCAGCTTGAGCGGTGAAAAACTGTTTTTT.

CDR3 residues: CSAETGFWTTSSYEQYF. The CDR3 DNA follows: TGCAGTGCGGAGACAGGGTTTTGGACTACCAGCTCCTACGAGCAGTACTTC. The chain recombines TRBV20-1 with TRBJ2-7; D perhaps matches TRBD1 (7 bases). V was clipped by 6 bases and J by 0 bases, with 24 bases between them. The CDR3 covers 17 residues. Germline-derived CDR1 and CDR2 are DFQATT and SNEGSKA (reference sequence).

This chain connects TRBV9 to TRBJ2-7, with D unresolved. The germline V gene encodes CDR1 SGDLS and CDR2 YYNGEE. There are 14 residues in the CDR3. V lost 5 bases, J lost 2 bases, and 14 bases lay in between. The CDR3 region is CASSLFDIAYEQYF. CDR3 DNA: TGTGCCAGCAGTCTTTTTGACATTGCCTACGAGCAGTACTTC.

There are many counts of this clonotype. The V gene is TRBV10-3, the J gene TRBJ2-7; maybe TRBD2 (6 bases). The V end lost 6 bases, the J end lost 6 bases, and 15 bases lay between the germline ends. The germline CDR1 and CDR2 sequences are ENHRY and SYGVKD. This CDR3 spans 13 amino acids. The CDR3 reads CAISLEWRGEQYF. The CDR3 nucleotides are TGTGCCATCAGCCTCGAATGGAGGGGCGAGCAGTACTTC.

The chain couples TRBV6-2 or TRBV6-3 to TRBJ1-1; 7 bases align to TRBD1. The CDR3 consists of 16 residues. With 4 bases clipped from V and 0 bases from J, the junction kept 8 bases outside the gene matches. CDR1 is MNHEY, CDR2 SVGEGT, per germline. The CDR3 nucleotides read TGTGCCAGCAGTTGGAAACCGGGACAGTTGAACACTGAAGCTTTCTTT. It translates to CASSWKPGQLNTEAFF.

This clonotype has only a few counts. The V call is TRBV15, the J call TRBJ1-2; no clear D. Between the trimmed V and J ends, which lost 4 bases and 8 bases, there was a span of 20 bases. The CDR3 runs to 15 residues. Germline CDR1 is LNHNV and CDR2 is YYDKDF (reference sequence). The CDR3 loop is CATSTTLDSPGGYTF. CDR3 coding DNA: TGTGCCACCAGCACCACTCTGGACTCGCCAGGCGGCTACACCTTC.

The V call is TRBV7-3, the J call TRBJ2-3; 8 bases match TRBD2. V shed 5 bases, J shed 7 bases, and the junction held 11 bases outside the gene matches. The CDR3 has 15 amino acids. Germline CDR1 and CDR2: SGHTA and FQGTGA. CDR3 DNA sequence: TGTGCCAGCAGCCCCCACAGCGGGGGAGCAAATACGCAGTATTTT. It is translated as CASSPHSGGANTQYF. Complete variable domain (other parts from reference TRBV7-3 and TRBJ2-3): GAGVSQTPSNKVTEKGKYVELRCDPISGHTALYWYRQSLGQGPEFLIYFQGTGAADDSGLPNDRFFAVRPEGSVSTLKIQRTERGDSAVYLCASSPHSGGANTQYFGPGTRLTVL.

This chain connects TRBV7-2 to TRBJ2-3; 8 bases align to TRBD1. Germline CDR1 SGHTA, CDR2 FQGNSA. CDR3 length: 19 amino acids. With 2 bases clipped from V and 0 bases from J, the junction kept 13 bases outside the gene matches. For the CDR3, the DNA is TGTGCCAGCAGCTTATACTTTTGGACAGGGAGAATGAGCACAGATACGCAGTATTTT. Residues: CASSLYFWTGRMSTDTQYF.

The chain employs TRBV6-2 or TRBV6-3 and TRBJ1-3; the D is unclear. Germline V gives CDR1 MNHEY, CDR2 SVGEGT. This CDR3 has 17 residues. V was cut by 2 bases and J by 3 bases, with 17 bases left in between. The DNA for the CDR3 is TGTGCCAGCAGTTACGACGGCAGCGAACCCGTTGGAAACACCATATATTTT. It encodes CASSYDGSEPVGNTIYF.

The rearrangement uses TRBV20-1 and TRBJ2-5, with TRBD2 matching over 7 bases. This CDR3 has 13 residues. V shed 4 bases and J 4 bases; nucleotides not matched to a gene: 6. The germline gives CDR1 DFQATT, CDR2 SNEGSKA (reference sequence). The DNA for the CDR3 is TGCAGTGCTAACCCTAGCGGCACAGAGACCCAGTACTTC. This codes for CSANPSGTETQYF.

The J gene is TRBJ2-7, the V gene TRBV28, with TRBD2 as a possible D gene (5 bases). CDR3 length equals 15 residues. Germline V gene lookup returns CDR1 MDHEN and CDR2 SYDVKM. V was clipped by 5 bases and J by 3 bases, with 17 bases between them. CDR3 sequence: CASSPPRVRDYEQYF. The CDR3 DNA is TGTGCCAGCAGTCCACCCCGGGTTCGGGACTACGAGCAGTACTTC.

This clonotype was recorded at least ten times. This chain joins TRBV20-1 and TRBJ2-3; D not resolved. The V gene lost 6 bases and the J gene lost 7 bases, with 11 bases spanning the gap. CDR1 and CDR2 from the germline V gene are DFQATT and SNEGSKA (reference sequence). This CDR3 is 11 amino acids long. DNA of the CDR3: TGCAGTGCCCACGTGGTGAATACGCAGTATTTT. Translating gives CSAHVVNTQYF.

This clonotype was picked up a small number of times. The V call is TRBV9, the J call TRBJ2-5; D may be TRBD1 or TRBD2 (6 bases each). The CDR3 loop spans 13 amino acids. Germline CDR1 is SGDLS and CDR2 is YYNGEE. Between the trimmed V and J ends, which lost 0 bases and 5 bases, there was a span of 8 bases. CDR3 sequence: CASSVAGAETQYF. The CDR3 DNA reads as TGTGCCAGCAGCGTAGCGGGGGCGGAGACCCAGTACTTC.

There are a few counts of this clonotype. The chain is built from TRBV3-1 and TRBJ1-5; D not resolved. The V gene lost 4 bases and the J gene lost 5 bases, with 9 bases spanning the gap. This CDR3 has 13 amino acids. From germline, CDR1 is LGHDT and CDR2 YNNKEL (reference sequence). Here the CDR3 reads CASSRGVDQPQHF. The CDR3 DNA reads as TGTGCCAGCAGCCGGGGAGTGGATCAGCCCCAGCATTTT. Filled out from reference TRBV3-1 and TRBJ1-5, the complete variable domain reads DTAVSQTPKYLVTQMGNDKSIKCEQNLGHDTMYWYKQDSKKFLKIMFSYNNKELIINETVPNRFSPKSPDKAHLNLHINSLELGDSAVYFCASSRGVDQPQHFGDGTRLSIL.

This clonotype has more than one count but fewer than ten. V usage is TRBV5-1 and J usage is TRBJ2-5; 7 positions match TRBD1. From germline, CDR1 is SGHRS and CDR2 YFSETQ. This CDR3 has 17 amino acids. J lost 7 bases, V lost 0 bases, and 15 bases had no gene match. CDR3 DNA: TGCGCCAGCAGCTTGGCCAGTCAAGGACAGGCCTCGTCGACCCAGTACTTC. It specifies CASSLASQGQASSTQYF.

The sample holds many counts of this clonotype. The chain employs TRBV2 and TRBJ1-1; 8 bases align to TRBD1. The CDR3 length is 14 residues. V shed 4 bases and J 5 bases; nucleotides not matched to a gene: 6. Germline loops: CDR1 SNHLY, CDR2 FYNNEI. CDR3 nucleotide sequence: TGTGCCAGCAGTGTAGACAGGGGTGGGACTGAAGCTTTCTTT. It yields the protein CASSVDRGGTEAFF.

The chain is built from TRBV7-8 and TRBJ2-3; TRBD2 matches 13 bases. Germline CDR1 reads SGHVS; CDR2 reads FQNEAQ. CDR3 size: 17 residues. With V trimmed by 1 base and J by 2 bases, 3 bases remained unmatched. In DNA, the CDR3 is TGTGCCAGCAGCTTAGGGGGGACTAGCGGGAACACAGATACGCAGTATTTT. Its protein is CASSLGGTSGNTDTQYF. The full variable domain, in which reference TRBV7-8 and TRBJ2-3 provide the parts outside the CDR3, is GAGVSQSPRYKVAKRGQDVALRCDPISGHVSLFWYQQALGQGPEFLTYFQNEAQLDKSGLPSDRFFAERPEGSVSTLKIQRTQQEDSAVYLCASSLGGTSGNTDTQYFGPGTRLTVL.

There are many counts of this clonotype. The genes are TRBV6-6 and TRBJ2-2; perhaps TRBD2 as D (5 bases). The germline gives CDR1 MNHNY, CDR2 SVGAGI (reference sequence). This CDR3 region has 16 residues. The V and J ends lost 3 bases and 4 bases respectively, with 15 bases between them. DNA for the CDR3: TGTGCCAGCAGTTATGCGGGTGAAATACTCACCGGGGAGCTGTTTTTT. Protein: CASSYAGEILTGELFF.

The chain joins TRBV13 to TRBJ1-2; D gene uncertain. This CDR3 has 16 amino acids. The germline V gene encodes CDR1 PRHDT and CDR2 FYEKMQ (reference sequence). Trimming stripped 2 bases from V and 5 bases from J, with 18 bases between. Written as DNA, the CDR3 is TGTGCCAGCAGCTTAATGTCCGGCAGGCCTCCATATGGCTACACCTTC. Translation gives CASSLMSGRPPYGYTF. The variable domain in full, with the rest retrieved from reference TRBV13 and TRBJ1-2, is AAGVIQSPRHLIKEKRETATLKCYPIPRHDTVYWYQQGPGQDPQFLISFYEKMQSDKGSIPDRFSAQQFSDYHSELNMSSLELGDSALYFCASSLMSGRPPYGYTFGSGTRLTVV.

A few counts support this clonotype. The chain uses TRBV9 and TRBJ2-5, with D possibly matching TRBD2 (5 bases). V was trimmed by 4 bases and J by 5 bases, leaving 21 bases between them. The CDR3 covers 16 residues. Germline V lookup: CDR1 SGDLS, CDR2 YYNGEE. CDR3 sequence reads: CASSFGLRRGVETQYF. The CDR3 nucleotides are TGTGCCAGCAGCTTCGGACTGAGGCGTGGAGTGGAGACCCAGTACTTC.